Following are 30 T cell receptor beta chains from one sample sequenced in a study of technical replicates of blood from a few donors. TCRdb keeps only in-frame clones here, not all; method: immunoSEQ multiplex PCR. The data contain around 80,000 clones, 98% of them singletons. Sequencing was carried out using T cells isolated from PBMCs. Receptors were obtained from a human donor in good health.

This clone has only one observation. The CDR3 loop reads CASSIVGTAYGYTF. Written as DNA, the CDR3 is TGTGCCAGTAGTATTGTGGGGACAGCTTATGGCTACACCTTC. The rearrangement uses TRBV19 and TRBJ1-2; 7 nucleotides align to TRBD1. This CDR3 region has 14 residues. The J segment lost 5 bases and the V segment lost 3 bases, leaving 6 bases of the junction unmatched. The germline V gene encodes CDR1 LNHDA and CDR2 SQIVND (reference sequence).

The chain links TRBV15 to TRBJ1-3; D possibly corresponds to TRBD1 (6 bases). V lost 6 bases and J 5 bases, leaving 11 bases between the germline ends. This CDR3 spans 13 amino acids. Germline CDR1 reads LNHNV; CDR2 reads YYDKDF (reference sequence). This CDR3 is CATRTQGRNTIYF. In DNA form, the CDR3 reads TGTGCCACCAGAACACAGGGTAGAAACACCATATATTTT.

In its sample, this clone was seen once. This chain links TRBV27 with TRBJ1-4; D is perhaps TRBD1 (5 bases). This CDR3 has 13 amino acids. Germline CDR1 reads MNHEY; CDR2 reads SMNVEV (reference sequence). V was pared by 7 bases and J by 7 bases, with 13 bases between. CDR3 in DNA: TGTGCCAGCATGGGAGCCGGGGGTGAAAAACTGTTTTTT. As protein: CASMGAGGEKLFF.

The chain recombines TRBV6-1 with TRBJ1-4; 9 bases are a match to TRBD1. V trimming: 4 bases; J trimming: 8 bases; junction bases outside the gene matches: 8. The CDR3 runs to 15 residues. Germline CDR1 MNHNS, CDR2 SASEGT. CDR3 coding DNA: TGTGCCAGCAGTGGACGAAGGACAGGGGACGAAAAACTGTTTTTT. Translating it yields CASSGRRTGDEKLFF.

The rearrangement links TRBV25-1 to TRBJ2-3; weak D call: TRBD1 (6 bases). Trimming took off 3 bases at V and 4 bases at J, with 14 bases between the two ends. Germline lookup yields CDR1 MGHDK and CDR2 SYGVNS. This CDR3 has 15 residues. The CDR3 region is CASSDPGEVPDTQYF. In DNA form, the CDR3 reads TGTGCCAGCAGTGACCCAGGGGAAGTGCCAGATACGCAGTATTTT.

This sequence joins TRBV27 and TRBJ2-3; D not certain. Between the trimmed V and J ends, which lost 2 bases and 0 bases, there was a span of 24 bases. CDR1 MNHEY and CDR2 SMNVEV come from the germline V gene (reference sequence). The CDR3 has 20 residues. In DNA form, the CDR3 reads TGTGCCAGCAGTTTAATCCGTCCTCTTGTAGCAGATCTTAGCACAGATACGCAGTATTTT. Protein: CASSLIRPLVADLSTDTQYF.

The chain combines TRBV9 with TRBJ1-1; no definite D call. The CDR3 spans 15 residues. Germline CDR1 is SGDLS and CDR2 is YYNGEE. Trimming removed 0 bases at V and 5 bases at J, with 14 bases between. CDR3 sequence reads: CASSVEDFHGTEAFF. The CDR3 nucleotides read TGTGCCAGCAGCGTAGAGGACTTCCATGGGACTGAAGCTTTCTTT.

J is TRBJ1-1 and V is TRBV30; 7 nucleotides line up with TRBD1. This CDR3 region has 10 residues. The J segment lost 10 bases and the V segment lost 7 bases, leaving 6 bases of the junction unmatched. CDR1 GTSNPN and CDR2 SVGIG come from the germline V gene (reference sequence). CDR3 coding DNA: TGTGCCTCCGAGACAGGGCGAGCTTTCTTT. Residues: CASETGRAFF.

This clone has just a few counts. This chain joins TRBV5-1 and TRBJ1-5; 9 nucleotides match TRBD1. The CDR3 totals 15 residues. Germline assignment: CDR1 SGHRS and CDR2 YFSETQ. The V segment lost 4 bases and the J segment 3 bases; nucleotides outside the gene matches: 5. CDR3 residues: CASSVGQGDNQPQHF. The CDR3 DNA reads TGCGCCAGCAGCGTGGGACAGGGAGACAATCAGCCCCAGCATTTT.

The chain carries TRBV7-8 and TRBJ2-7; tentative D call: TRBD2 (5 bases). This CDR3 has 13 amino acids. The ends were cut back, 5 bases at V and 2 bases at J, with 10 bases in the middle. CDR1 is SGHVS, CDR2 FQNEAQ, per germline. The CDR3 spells CASSPTGTYEQYF. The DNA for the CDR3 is TGTGCCAGCAGCCCTACCGGGACCTACGAGCAGTACTTC.

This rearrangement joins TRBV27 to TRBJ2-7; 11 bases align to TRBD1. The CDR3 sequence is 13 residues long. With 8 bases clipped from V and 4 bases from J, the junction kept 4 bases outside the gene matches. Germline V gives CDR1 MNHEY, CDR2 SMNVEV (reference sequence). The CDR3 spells CASGWDRGYEQYF. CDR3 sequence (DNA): TGTGCCAGCGGGTGGGACAGGGGGTACGAGCAGTACTTC.

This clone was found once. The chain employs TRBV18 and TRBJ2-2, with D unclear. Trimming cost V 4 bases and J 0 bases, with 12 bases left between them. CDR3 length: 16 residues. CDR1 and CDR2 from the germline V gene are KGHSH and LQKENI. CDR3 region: CASSLLTGANTGELFF. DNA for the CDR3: TGTGCCAGCTCACTCCTGACTGGCGCGAACACCGGGGAGCTGTTTTTT.

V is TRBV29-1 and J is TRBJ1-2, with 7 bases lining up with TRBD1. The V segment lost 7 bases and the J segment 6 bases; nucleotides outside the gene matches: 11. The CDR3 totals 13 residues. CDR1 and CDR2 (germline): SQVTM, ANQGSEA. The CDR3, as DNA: TGCAGCGCTCTCGGACAGGCGCAAAATGGCTACACCTTC. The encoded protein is CSALGQAQNGYTF.

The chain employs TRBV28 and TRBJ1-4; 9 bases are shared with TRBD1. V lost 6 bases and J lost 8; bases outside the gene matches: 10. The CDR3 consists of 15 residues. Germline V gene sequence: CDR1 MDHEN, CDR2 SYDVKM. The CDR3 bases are TGTGCCAGCAGCCGAACGACAGGGGGGCTAGAAAAACTGTTTTTT. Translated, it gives CASSRTTGGLEKLFF.

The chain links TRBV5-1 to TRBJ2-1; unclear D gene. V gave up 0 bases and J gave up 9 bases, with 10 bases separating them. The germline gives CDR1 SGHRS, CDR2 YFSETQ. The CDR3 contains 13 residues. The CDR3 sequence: CASSLAGRSEQFF. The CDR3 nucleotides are TGCGCCAGCAGCTTGGCCGGTAGGAGTGAGCAGTTCTTC.

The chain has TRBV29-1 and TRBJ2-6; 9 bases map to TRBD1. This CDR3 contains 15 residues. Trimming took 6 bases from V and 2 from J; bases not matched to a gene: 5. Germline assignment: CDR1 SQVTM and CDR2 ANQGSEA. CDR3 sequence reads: CSVEQGAPGANVLTF. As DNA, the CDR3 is TGCAGCGTGGAACAGGGGGCGCCTGGGGCCAACGTCCTGACTTTC.

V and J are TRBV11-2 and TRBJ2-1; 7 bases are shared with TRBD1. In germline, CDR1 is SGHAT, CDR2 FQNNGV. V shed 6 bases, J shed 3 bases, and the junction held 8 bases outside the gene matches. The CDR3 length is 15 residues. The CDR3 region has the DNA TGTGCCAGCAGTGCCATCGGGACAGACTACAATGAGCAGTTCTTC. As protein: CASSAIGTDYNEQFF.

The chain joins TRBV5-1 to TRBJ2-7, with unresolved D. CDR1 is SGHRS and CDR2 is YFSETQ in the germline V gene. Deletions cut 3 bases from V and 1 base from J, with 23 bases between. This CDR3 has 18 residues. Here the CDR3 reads CASSSSAWRVALSYEQYF. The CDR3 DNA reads TGCGCCAGCAGCTCCAGCGCGTGGCGAGTCGCCCTATCCTACGAGCAGTACTTC.

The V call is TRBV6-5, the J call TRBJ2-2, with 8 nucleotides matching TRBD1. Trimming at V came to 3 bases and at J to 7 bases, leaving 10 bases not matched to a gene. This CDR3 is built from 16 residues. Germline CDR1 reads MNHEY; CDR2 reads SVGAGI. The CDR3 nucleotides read TGTGCCAGCAGTTATCCTGCGACAGGGGCAATCGGGGAGCTGTTTTTT. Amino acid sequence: CASSYPATGAIGELFF.

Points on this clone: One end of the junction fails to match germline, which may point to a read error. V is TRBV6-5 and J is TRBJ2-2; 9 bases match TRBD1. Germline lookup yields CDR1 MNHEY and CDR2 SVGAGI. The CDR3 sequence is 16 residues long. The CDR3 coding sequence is TGTGCCAGCAGTCACTCACAGGGGGCAAGCACCGGGGAGCTGTTTTTT. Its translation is CASSHSQGASTGELFF.

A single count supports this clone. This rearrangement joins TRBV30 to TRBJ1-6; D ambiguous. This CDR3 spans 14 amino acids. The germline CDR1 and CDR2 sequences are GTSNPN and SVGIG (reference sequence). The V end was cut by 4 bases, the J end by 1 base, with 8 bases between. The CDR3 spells CAWNSWSYNSPLHF. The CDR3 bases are TGTGCCTGGAACTCATGGTCCTATAATTCACCCCTCCACTTT.

The CDR3 DNA sequence: TGTGCCAGTAGTCCGGGACAGGACCCCTTTTTTGGCTACACCTTC. It specifies CASSPGQDPFFGYTF. J is TRBJ1-2 and V is TRBV19; 8 bases match TRBD1. This CDR3 is 15 amino acids long. Germline values: CDR1 LNHDA, CDR2 SQIVND (reference sequence). V shed 5 bases, J shed 7 bases, and the junction held 12 bases outside the gene matches.

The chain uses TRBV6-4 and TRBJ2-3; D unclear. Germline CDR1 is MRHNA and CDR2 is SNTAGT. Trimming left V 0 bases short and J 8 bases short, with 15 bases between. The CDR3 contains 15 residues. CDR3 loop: CASSDSGPALGTQYF. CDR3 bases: TGTGCCAGCAGTGACTCCGGTCCCGCTCTCGGTACGCAGTATTTT.

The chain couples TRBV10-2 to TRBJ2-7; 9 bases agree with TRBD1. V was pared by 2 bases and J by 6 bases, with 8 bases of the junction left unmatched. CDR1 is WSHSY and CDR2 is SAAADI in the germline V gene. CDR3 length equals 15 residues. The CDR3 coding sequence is TGCGCCAGCAGTGAGGGGGGACAGGGCGCCGTCGAGCAGTACTTC. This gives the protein CASSEGGQGAVEQYF.

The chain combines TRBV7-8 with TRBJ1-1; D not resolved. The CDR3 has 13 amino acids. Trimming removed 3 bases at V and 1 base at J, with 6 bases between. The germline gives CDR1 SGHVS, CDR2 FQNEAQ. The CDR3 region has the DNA TGTGCCAGCAGCTTGGGAGAGAACACTGAAGCTTTCTTT. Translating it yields CASSLGENTEAFF.

CDR3: CASSLTSGSTDTQYF. The CDR3 nucleotides read TGTGCCAGCAGCTTAACTAGCGGAAGCACAGATACGCAGTATTTT. The chain employs TRBV5-4 and TRBJ2-3, with TRBD2 identical over 8 bases. The V gene end was trimmed by 2 bases and the J gene end by 0 bases; junction bases not matched to a gene: 2. CDR1 is SGHNT, CDR2 YYREEE, per germline (reference sequence). The CDR3 contains 15 residues. The complete variable domain, with remaining parts taken from reference TRBV5-4 and TRBJ2-3, reads ETGVTQSPTHLIKTRGQQVTLRCSSQSGHNTVSWYQQALGQGPQFIFQYYREEENGRGNFPPRFSGLQFPNYSSELNVNALELDDSALYLCASSLTSGSTDTQYFGPGTRLTVL.

This CDR3 is CASSDQGAESYNEQFF. CDR3 nucleotide sequence: TGTGCCAGCAGTGATCAGGGGGCGGAATCCTACAATGAGCAGTTCTTC. V usage is TRBV6-4 and J usage is TRBJ2-1, with 8 bases lining up with TRBD1. CDR3 length equals 16 residues. The ends lost 3 bases at V and 1 base at J; junction bases unmatched: 5. In germline, CDR1 is MRHNA, CDR2 SNTAGT.

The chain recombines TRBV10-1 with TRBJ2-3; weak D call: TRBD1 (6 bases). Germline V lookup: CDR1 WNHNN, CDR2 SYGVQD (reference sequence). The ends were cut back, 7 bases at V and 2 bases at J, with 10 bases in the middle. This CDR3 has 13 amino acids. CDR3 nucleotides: TGCGCCAGCACCGGACAGAACACAGATACGCAGTATTTT. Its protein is CASTGQNTDTQYF.

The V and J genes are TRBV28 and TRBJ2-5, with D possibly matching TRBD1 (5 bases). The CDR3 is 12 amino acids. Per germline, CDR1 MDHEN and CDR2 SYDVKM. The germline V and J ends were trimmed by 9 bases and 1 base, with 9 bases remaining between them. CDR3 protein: CASQGFQETQYF. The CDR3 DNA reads TGTGCCAGTCAGGGCTTCCAAGAGACCCAGTACTTC.

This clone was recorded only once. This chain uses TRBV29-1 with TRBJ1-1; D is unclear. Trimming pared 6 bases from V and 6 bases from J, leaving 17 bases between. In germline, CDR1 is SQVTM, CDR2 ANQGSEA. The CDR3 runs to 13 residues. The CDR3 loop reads CSVLPAGYPEAFF. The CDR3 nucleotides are TGCAGCGTACTCCCCGCGGGGTACCCTGAAGCTTTCTTT.